The rows below give T cell receptor beta chains drawn from one sample of a study of somatic mutations in cytotoxic T cells in rheumatoid arthritis. Assay: immunoSEQ multiplex PCR; the TCRdb copy retains only in-frame clones and omits some. The sample includes 15,000 to 20,000 clones, more than 80% of them seen just once. The sample taken for sequencing was CD8+ T cells sorted from blood. The receptor set was obtained from an adult with rheumatoid arthritis. Both conserved end residues are part of each CDR3. D genes are given only for firm matches. Some rows mark clone size as missing; the rest say once, few, many or name a class of expanded clone.

abundance: NA; j_gene: TRBJ2-7; d_gene: TRBD2; v_gene: TRBV19; CDR3aa: CASSIVGGGTYEQYF; CDR3nt: TGTGCCAGTAGTATAGTTGGCGGGGGGACCTACGAGCAGTACTTC
abundance: NA; j_gene: TRBJ1-2; d_gene: TRBD1; v_gene: TRBV7-9; CDR3aa: CASSLGPGGNYGYTF; CDR3nt: TGTGCCAGCAGCTTAGGCCCAGGGGGCAACTATGGCTACACCTTC
abundance: NA; j_gene: TRBJ2-7; d_gene: NA; v_gene: TRBV21-1; CDR3aa: CASRWLHVLDEQYF; CDR3nt: TGTGCCAGCAGGTGGCTACACGTGTTAGACGAGCAGTACTTC
abundance: NA; j_gene: TRBJ2-2; d_gene: TRBD2; v_gene: TRBV7-2; CDR3aa: CASSWTSGTNTGELFF; CDR3nt: TGTGCCAGCAGCTGGACTAGCGGGACGAACACCGGGGAGCTGTTTTTT
abundance: NA; j_gene: TRBJ2-7; d_gene: NA; v_gene: TRBV4-2; CDR3aa: CASSQDRGLGSYEQYF; CDR3nt: TGTGCCAGCAGCCAAGATCGAGGCCTGGGATCCTACGAGCAGTACTTC
abundance: NA; j_gene: TRBJ1-4; d_gene: TRBD1; v_gene: TRBV18; CDR3aa: CASSIADRGRTEEKLFF; CDR3nt: TGTGCCAGCTCAATAGCGGACAGGGGGCGAACAGAAGAAAAACTGTTTTTT
abundance: NA; j_gene: TRBJ1-5; d_gene: NA; v_gene: TRBV7-3; CDR3aa: CASSLQVQGNQPQHF; CDR3nt: TGTGCCAGCAGCTTACAGGTACAGGGAAACCAGCCCCAGCATTTT
abundance: few; j_gene: TRBJ2-7; d_gene: NA; v_gene: TRBV13; CDR3aa: CASSSSKYDEQYF; CDR3nt: TGTGCCAGCAGTTCGTCAAAGTATGACGAGCAGTACTTC
abundance: NA; j_gene: TRBJ2-1; d_gene: NA; v_gene: TRBV4-3; CDR3aa: CASSQGLANEQFF; CDR3nt: TGCGCCAGCAGCCAAGGGCTGGCCAATGAGCAGTTCTTC
abundance: NA; j_gene: TRBJ1-4; d_gene: NA; v_gene: TRBV7-9; CDR3aa: CASSLGWGGLFF; CDR3nt: TGTGCCAGCAGCCTAGGGTGGGGAGGACTGTTTTTT
abundance: NA; j_gene: TRBJ1-2; d_gene: NA; v_gene: TRBV15; CDR3aa: CATSRDSSRTLYGYTF; CDR3nt: TGTGCCACCAGCAGGGATTCGTCTCGGACGCTCTATGGCTACACCTTC
abundance: NA; j_gene: TRBJ1-5; d_gene: NA; v_gene: TRBV28; CDR3aa: CASSLLESNQPQHF; CDR3nt: TGTGCCAGCAGTTTACTGGAAAGCAATCAGCCCCAGCATTTT
abundance: NA; j_gene: TRBJ2-7; d_gene: TRBD2; v_gene: TRBV9; CDR3aa: CASSGMASGPSYEQYF; CDR3nt: TGTGCCAGCAGCGGGATGGCTAGCGGGCCATCCTACGAGCAGTACTTC
abundance: NA; j_gene: TRBJ2-1; d_gene: TRBD1; v_gene: TRBV7-9; CDR3aa: CASSLDRGGTYNEQFF; CDR3nt: TGTGCCAGCAGCTTAGACAGGGGTGGGACCTACAATGAGCAGTTCTTC
abundance: NA; j_gene: TRBJ1-1; d_gene: NA; v_gene: TRBV6-6; CDR3aa: CASSYPPELPNTEAFF; CDR3nt: TGTGCCAGCAGTTACCCGCCGGAACTGCCGAACACTGAAGCTTTCTTT
abundance: once; j_gene: TRBJ1-1; d_gene: NA; v_gene: TRBV4-2; CDR3aa: CASSQAITGNTEAFF; CDR3nt: TGTGCCAGCAGCCAGGCTATAACAGGGAATACTGAAGCTTTCTTT
abundance: NA; j_gene: TRBJ1-1; d_gene: NA; v_gene: TRBV19; CDR3aa: CATWDTNTEAFF; CDR3nt: TGTGCCACCTGGGACACCAACACTGAAGCTTTCTTT
abundance: few; j_gene: TRBJ1-2; d_gene: NA; v_gene: TRBV15; CDR3aa: CATSRDHTGSDYGYTF; CDR3nt: TGTGCCACCAGCAGAGATCACACAGGGTCAGACTATGGCTACACCTTC
abundance: NA; j_gene: TRBJ1-5; d_gene: NA; v_gene: TRBV28; CDR3aa: CASGEEGYSNQPQHF; CDR3nt: TGTGCCAGCGGTGAAGAGGGGTATAGCAATCAGCCCCAGCATTTT
abundance: NA; j_gene: TRBJ2-7; d_gene: NA; v_gene: TRBV7-9; CDR3aa: CASAKDRAGQYF; CDR3nt: TGTGCCAGCGCAAAAGACCGAGCAGGGCAGTACTTC
abundance: NA; j_gene: TRBJ2-7; d_gene: TRBD2; v_gene: TRBV4-2; CDR3aa: CASSQSLAGAFYEQYF; CDR3nt: TGTGCCAGCAGCCAATCCCTAGCGGGGGCTTTCTACGAGCAGTACTTC
abundance: NA; j_gene: TRBJ2-7; d_gene: NA; v_gene: TRBV7-2; CDR3aa: CASSLDSSYEQYF; CDR3nt: TGTGCCAGCAGCTTAGACAGCTCCTACGAGCAGTACTTC
abundance: NA; j_gene: TRBJ2-7; d_gene: TRBD1; v_gene: TRBV5-5; CDR3aa: CASSFVGRGPEQYF; CDR3nt: TGTGCCAGCAGCTTCGTAGGCAGGGGGCCCGAGCAGTACTTC
abundance: NA; j_gene: TRBJ2-7; d_gene: NA; v_gene: TRBV9; CDR3aa: CASSAGGGAPYEQYF; CDR3nt: TGTGCCAGCAGCGCCGGAGGGGGGGCTCCCTACGAGCAGTACTTC
abundance: NA; j_gene: TRBJ2-1; d_gene: TRBD2; v_gene: TRBV29-1; CDR3aa: CSVDGTSGSEYNEQFF; CDR3nt: TGCAGCGTGGACGGGACTAGCGGGAGTGAGTACAATGAGCAGTTCTTC
abundance: NA; j_gene: TRBJ2-1; d_gene: NA; v_gene: TRBV7-3; CDR3aa: CASSLGMTDNYNEQFF; CDR3nt: TGTGCCAGCAGCTTAGGGATGACAGATAACTACAATGAGCAGTTCTTC
abundance: NA; j_gene: TRBJ2-2; d_gene: NA; v_gene: TRBV5-4; CDR3aa: CASSLGSNTGELFF; CDR3nt: TGTGCCAGCAGCTTGGGTTCTAACACCGGGGAGCTGTTTTTT
abundance: NA; j_gene: TRBJ2-2; d_gene: NA; v_gene: TRBV7-7; CDR3aa: CASATATGELFF; CDR3nt: TGTGCTAGCGCGACAGCCACCGGGGAGCTGTTTTTT
abundance: few; j_gene: TRBJ1-4; d_gene: NA; v_gene: TRBV28; CDR3aa: CASNDVGDVGEKLFF; CDR3nt: TGTGCCAGCAACGACGTCGGGGATGTGGGCGAAAAACTGTTTTTT
abundance: NA; j_gene: TRBJ1-2; d_gene: NA; v_gene: TRBV6-5; CDR3aa: CASSKGGDYGYTF; CDR3nt: TGTGCCAGCAGTAAAGGTGGAGACTATGGCTACACCTTC
abundance: NA; j_gene: TRBJ2-7; d_gene: NA; v_gene: TRBV4-1; CDR3aa: CASSQAGAGEQYF; CDR3nt: TGCGCCAGCAGCCAAGCTGGAGCAGGGGAGCAGTACTTC
abundance: NA; j_gene: TRBJ1-4; d_gene: NA; v_gene: TRBV30; CDR3aa: CAWSYSGTNEKLFF; CDR3nt: TGTGCCTGGAGTTATTCCGGAACTAATGAAAAACTGTTTTTT
abundance: NA; j_gene: TRBJ1-3; d_gene: TRBD1; v_gene: TRBV7-9; CDR3aa: CASSSPTGGNTIYF; CDR3nt: TGTGCCAGCAGCTCACCGACAGGGGGAAACACCATATATTTT
abundance: NA; j_gene: TRBJ2-1; d_gene: TRBD2; v_gene: TRBV11-2; CDR3aa: CASSLAPTSVNEQFF; CDR3nt: TGTGCCAGCAGCTTGGCACCGACTAGCGTTAATGAGCAGTTCTTC
abundance: NA; j_gene: TRBJ1-2; d_gene: NA; v_gene: TRBV12-5; CDR3aa: CASGRNRLDGYTF; CDR3nt: TGTGCTAGTGGCAGGAACAGGCTGGATGGCTACACCTTC